This T cell receptor (beta chain) was documented in a study of blood T cell repertoires in COVID-19. Clones were read by immunoSEQ multiplex PCR, and TCRdb kept only the in-frame ones, dropping some. The repertoire consists of 150,000 to 200,000 clones, with about nine tenths occurring once and the leading ten covering approximately 11%. Patients at the Seattle site were enrolled during active infection and followed longitudinally. Germline V gives CDR1 SGHRS, CDR2 YFSETQ. V was cut by 5 bases and J by 3 bases, with 9 bases left in between. The CDR3 is made up of 12 amino acids. The receptor was isolated from an older woman with COVID-19, enrolled during active disease. The chain couples TRBV5-1 to TRBJ2-7; D ambiguous. Sequenced input: peripheral blood. CDR3 DNA sequence: TGCGCCAGCAGACTTACAGACTACGAGCAGTACTTC. Amino acids: CASRLTDYEQYF. The complete variable domain, with remaining parts taken from reference TRBV5-1 and TRBJ2-7, reads KAGVTQTPRYLIKTRGQQVTLSCSPISGHRSVSWYQQTPGQGLQFLFEYFSETQRNKGNFPGRFSGRQFSNSRSEMNVSTLELGDSALYLCASRLTDYEQYFGPGTRLTVT.